These 15 T cell receptor beta chains originate from one sample sequenced in a study of identical twins. MiXCR, applied by TCRdb to the 5' RACE reads, yields one record per CDR3 protein. The table records about 550,000 distinct CDR3 sequences, 20% to 25% of them present only once. This sample also appeared in a second study, on yellow fever vaccine responses in identical twins.

Sample: CD4+ T cells sorted from blood. The receptors originated from a young woman in good health.

V and J are TRBV2 and TRBJ1-4; TRBD1 aligns across 8 bases. The germline CDR1 and CDR2 sequences are SNHLY and FYNNEI. Trimming took 4 bases from V and 4 from J; bases not matched to a gene: 5. This CDR3 contains 15 residues. The CDR3 bases are TGTGCCAGCAGTGTGAGGACAGGGATTAATGAAAAACTGTTTTTT. This encodes CASSVRTGINEKLFF.

In this sample, this clonotype turned up a few times. The J gene is TRBJ2-1, the V gene TRBV20-1; D is unclear. Trimming shortened V by 6 bases and J by 4 bases, and 7 bases separated the two germline ends. The length of the CDR3 is 11 residues. The germline V gene has CDR1 DFQATT and CDR2 SNEGSKA (reference sequence). CDR3 in amino acids: CSAEPYNEQFF. DNA of the CDR3: TGCAGTGCGGAGCCGTACAATGAGCAGTTCTTC.

In this sample, this clonotype turned up a few times. The J gene is TRBJ2-1, the V gene TRBV11-2; TRBD1 matches 9 bases. The germline CDR1 and CDR2 sequences are SGHAT and FQNNGV. This CDR3 is 16 amino acids long. With 3 bases clipped from V and 3 bases from J, the junction kept 6 bases outside the gene matches. The CDR3, as DNA: TGTGCCAGCAGCTTTAAGAGGGACAGGGTCTACAATGAGCAGTTCTTC. Its translation: CASSFKRDRVYNEQFF.

This clonotype came up a few times. V usage is TRBV15 and J usage is TRBJ1-1; no definite D call. Germline values: CDR1 LNHNV, CDR2 YYDKDF (reference sequence). Trimming took 3 bases from V and 1 from J, leaving 6 bases between them. This CDR3 is 13 amino acids long. CDR3 sequence (DNA): TGTGCCACCAGCAGGGGTACGAACACTGAAGCTTTCTTT. Translated, it gives CATSRGTNTEAFF.

The chain joins TRBV6-1 to TRBJ2-3, with 10 bases that match TRBD2. The V gene's germline CDR1 is MNHNS and CDR2 SASEGT. Losses at the gene ends were 6 bases for V and 5 bases for J; bases not matched to a gene: 5. The CDR3 extends over 14 amino acids. The CDR3 loop reads CASRTSGGGDTQYF. The CDR3 coding sequence is TGTGCCAGCAGAACCAGCGGGGGGGGAGATACGCAGTATTTT.

This chain uses TRBV7-2 with TRBJ2-7; 11 bases are a match to TRBD2. The CDR3 is made up of 16 amino acids. The germline V gene encodes CDR1 SGHTA and CDR2 FQGNSA. The junction had 12 bases not matched to a gene; V was cut back by 5 bases and J by 6 bases. For the CDR3, the DNA is TGTGCCAGCAGCAGAACCGGGACTAGCGGATGGGCCGAGCAGTACTTC. Its translation: CASSRTGTSGWAEQYF.

This clonotype was counted a few times. This chain links TRBV2 with TRBJ2-1, with D unclear. The germline gives CDR1 SNHLY, CDR2 FYNNEI. Trimming left V 4 bases short and J 0 bases short, with 10 bases between. CDR3 length: 15 amino acids. CDR3 sequence: CASSGRRSSYNEQFF. CDR3 DNA sequence: TGTGCCAGCAGTGGACGTAGGAGCTCCTACAATGAGCAGTTCTTC.

This clonotype was seen only a few times. V and J are TRBV15 and TRBJ2-7, with TRBD2 identical over 10 bases. CDR1 and CDR2 from the germline V gene are LNHNV and YYDKDF (reference sequence). The CDR3 totals 13 residues. J was trimmed by 5 bases and V by 6 bases; bases with no gene match: 4. CDR3 DNA: TGTGCCACCAGAGCGGGAGGGTTCCACGAGCAGTACTTC. Translating gives CATRAGGFHEQYF.

The CDR3 protein is CASSLVWVAGANVLTF. The CDR3 DNA sequence: TGTGCCAGCAGTTTAGTTTGGGTGGCTGGGGCCAACGTCCTGACTTTC. The chain couples TRBV27 to TRBJ2-6; D gene ambiguous. V lost 2 bases, J lost 2 bases, and 10 bases lay in between. The CDR3 covers 16 residues. Germline V lookup: CDR1 MNHEY, CDR2 SMNVEV (reference sequence). The full variable domain, rest sourced from reference TRBV27 and TRBJ2-6, is EAQVTQNPRYLITVTGKKLTVTCSQNMNHEYMSWYRQDPGLGLRQIYYSMNVEVTDKGDVPEGYKVSRKEKRNFPLILESPSPNQTSLYFCASSLVWVAGANVLTFGAGSRLTVL.

The sample holds a few counts of this clonotype. The J gene is TRBJ2-1, the V gene TRBV6-2 or TRBV6-3; 8 nucleotides align to TRBD1. V gave up 5 bases and J gave up 2 bases; unmatched junction bases: 5. Per germline, CDR1 MNHEY and CDR2 SVGEGT. CDR3 size: 15 residues. Here the CDR3 DNA reads TGTGCCAGCAGTACGGACAGGGTCACCTACAATGAGCAGTTCTTC. This gives the protein CASSTDRVTYNEQFF.

The gene calls are TRBV20-1 and TRBJ1-6; the D is unclear. The CDR3 sequence is 14 residues long. In germline, CDR1 is DFQATT, CDR2 SNEGSKA (reference sequence). CDR3 sequence (DNA): TGCGTGACTGGAATATCGTCCTATAATTCACCCCTCCACTTT. This gives the protein CVTGISSYNSPLHF.

This chain connects TRBV28 to TRBJ2-2, with 7 bases identical to TRBD1. This CDR3 region has 15 residues. The J segment lost 4 bases and the V segment lost 5 bases, leaving 7 bases of the junction unmatched. Germline V gene sequence: CDR1 MDHEN, CDR2 SYDVKM. CDR3 amino acids: CASSLGQVFTGELFF. The CDR3 nucleotides are TGTGCCAGCAGTCTAGGACAGGTCTTCACCGGGGAGCTGTTTTTT.

The genes are TRBV20-1 and TRBJ2-5; a possible D gene is TRBD1 (7 bases). Looked up from germline, CDR1 is DFQATT and CDR2 is SNEGSKA (reference sequence). With 6 bases removed from V and 2 bases from J, the gap between germline ends came to 19 bases. This CDR3 comprises 15 residues. CDR3 nucleotide sequence: TGCAGTGCCGCCTCTCTCCAGGGGGGACAAGAGACCCAGTACTTC. As protein: CSAASLQGGQETQYF.

The genes are TRBV18 and TRBJ1-1; D gene uncertain. Trimming took 3 bases from V and 8 from J, leaving 13 bases between them. CDR1 is KGHSH and CDR2 is LQKENI in the germline V gene. The CDR3 runs to 13 residues. CDR3 region: CASSPNDGREAFF. Written as DNA, the CDR3 is TGTGCCAGCTCACCCAACGACGGACGAGAAGCTTTCTTT.

The rearrangement uses TRBV29-1 and TRBJ2-2; no reliable D call. In germline, CDR1 is SQVTM, CDR2 ANQGSEA. This CDR3 spans 12 amino acids. Trimming left V 6 bases short and J 1 base short, with 6 bases between. CDR3 DNA: TGCAGCGTAAAAGGGAACACCGGGGAGCTGTTTTTT. Its translation is CSVKGNTGELFF.